The TCR beta chain under discussion was sequenced for a study of early T cells in non-severe SARS-CoV-2 infection. Each cDNA molecule carried a unique molecular identifier. TCRdb passed the 5' RACE reads through MiXCR, listing each CDR3 protein once. The sample has about 48,000 distinct CDR3 sequences, around 13% seen once. Per the germline V gene, CDR1 is SEHNR and CDR2 is FQNEAQ (reference sequence). CDR3 length: 15 amino acids. The V gene end was trimmed by 3 bases and the J gene end by 2 bases; junction bases not matched to a gene: 4. This clonotype was seen a few times. This TCR was recovered from an adult who was a healthcare worker with PCR-confirmed SARS-CoV-2 infection or an uninfected control (not recorded which). The sample taken for sequencing was whole blood. The chain carries TRBV7-9 and TRBJ1-5; 7 bases are shared with TRBD1. CDR3 in DNA: TGTGCCAGCAGCTTGGGTGACAGGGGCAATCAGCCCCAGCATTTT. Its protein product is CASSLGDRGNQPQHF.